The following is a TCR beta chain sequence with its context. Its recognized antigen is unknown. Base qualities are missing; no much larger clone stands one base away. The immunoSEQ Assay, a bias-controlled multiplex PCR, was used to amplify TCRbeta CDR3 regions from genomic DNA. On the study's bioinformatics: Nucleated cell counts per sample were estimated from amplification of reference gene primers within the assay. To quantify the absolute abundance of each unique TCRbeta CDR3 rearrangement, sequence reads were collapsed and filtered. For each sample, productive Simpson clonality was calculated by taking the square root of Simpson's diversity index across productive rearrangements. In its TCRdb copy, this immuneACCESS table keeps in-frame sequences only and misses some clones. Where compared with another copy, unresolved V genes explain less than half of these, and the others have no known cause. V and J calls and clone size follow that table, whereas D and trimming were derived from the DNA. Within this sample are about 100,000 clones, with more than 75% of them counted one time only. In total, the top ten clones hold 6.5% to 8% of the sample.

Whole blood was collected in K2EDTA tubes by collaborating institutions according to the institutions' own protocols. For TCRbeta analysis, collaborators shipped samples as frozen whole blood, isolated PBMCs, or DNA extracted from either of those sample types. The data stem from a study of blood T cell repertoires in COVID-19 (dated by TCRdb to the early 2020s). About the full investigation: Samples covering the acute and convalescent phases of COVID-19 were provided by collaborators in the United States, Italy and Spain. The material from the prospective study consisted of cDNA or gDNA derived from T cells, B-cell-depleted T cells, or PBMCs. The dataset comprised deeply sampled blood TCRbeta repertoires from subjects exposed to, actively infected with, or recovered from COVID-19. A freely available public database, intended as a resource for researchers studying the immune response to SARS-CoV-2, is where the repertoires were released. Samples were obtained from the ongoing ImmuneRACE study (first 160 participants) and from approximately 1,200 subjects provided by 6 global collaborators. The sample metadata nearly always contained a de-identified subject ID, COVID-19 status, age in years and sex. Where HLA class I and class II types were available, the types were taken from metadata supplied by the sample provider, not from assay-based typing. Findings and caveats that apply to the study as a whole: The amount of clinical and demographic metadata varied by source and participant and was provided uncurated.

The CDR3 goes from the cysteine to the phenylalanine over 15 residues. Just CDR3 DNA is preserved here, 45 bases in frame from base 1. V and J are trimmed by 0 bases and 8 bases, and the gene matches miss 7 bases of the junction. The germline V gene supplies CDR1 SNHLY and CDR2 FYNNEI. In this chain, TRBV2 is recombined with TRBJ1-2, and TRBD1 aligns with 9 junction nucleotides. The source of this sequence is a man aged 30-40 years in a cohort sampled during active COVID-19. Specimen: peripheral blood. The nucleotide sequence is given as TGTGCCAGCAGTGAAGCGATCGGGACAGGGCTAGGCTACACCTTC. This is translated as CASSEAIGTGLGYTF.